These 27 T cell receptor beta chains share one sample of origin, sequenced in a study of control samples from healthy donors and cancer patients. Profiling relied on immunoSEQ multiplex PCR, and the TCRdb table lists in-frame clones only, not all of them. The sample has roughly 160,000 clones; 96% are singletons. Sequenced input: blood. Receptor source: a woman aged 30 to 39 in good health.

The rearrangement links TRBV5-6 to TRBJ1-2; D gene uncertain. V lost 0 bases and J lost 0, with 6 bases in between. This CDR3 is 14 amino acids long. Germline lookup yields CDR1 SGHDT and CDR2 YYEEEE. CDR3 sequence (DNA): TGTGCCAGCAGCTTGGAAGGGTCTAACTATGGCTACACCTTC. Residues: CASSLEGSNYGYTF. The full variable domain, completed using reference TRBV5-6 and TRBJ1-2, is DAGVTQSPTHLIKTRGQQVTLRCSPKSGHDTVSWYQQALGQGPQFIFQYYEEEERQRGNFPDRFSGHQFPNYSSELNVNALLLGDSALYLCASSLEGSNYGYTFGSGTRLTVV.

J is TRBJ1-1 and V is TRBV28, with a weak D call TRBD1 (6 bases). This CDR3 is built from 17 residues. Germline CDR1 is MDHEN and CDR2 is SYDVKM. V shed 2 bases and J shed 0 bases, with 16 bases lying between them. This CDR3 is CASSLMRGAGMNTEAFF. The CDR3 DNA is TGTGCCAGCAGTTTAATGCGGGGGGCCGGGATGAACACTGAAGCTTTCTTT.

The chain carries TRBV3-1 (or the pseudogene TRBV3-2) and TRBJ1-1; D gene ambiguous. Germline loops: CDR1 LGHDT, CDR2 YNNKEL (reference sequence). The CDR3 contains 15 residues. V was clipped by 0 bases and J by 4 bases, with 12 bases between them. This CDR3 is CASSQDLGLGTEAFF. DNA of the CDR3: TGTGCCAGCAGCCAAGATCTGGGGTTGGGCACTGAAGCTTTCTTT.

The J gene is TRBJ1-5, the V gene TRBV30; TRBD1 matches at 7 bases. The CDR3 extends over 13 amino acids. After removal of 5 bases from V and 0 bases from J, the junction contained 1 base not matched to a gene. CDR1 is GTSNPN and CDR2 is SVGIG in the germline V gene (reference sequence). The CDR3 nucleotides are TGTGCCTGGCAGGGGGGTAGCAATCAGCCCCAGCATTTT. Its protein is CAWQGGSNQPQHF. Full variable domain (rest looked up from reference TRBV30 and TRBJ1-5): SQTIHQWPATLVQPVGSPLSLECTVEGTSNPNLYWYRQAAGRGLQLLFYSVGIGQISSEVPQNLSASRPQDRQFILSSKKLLLSDSGFYLCAWQGGSNQPQHFGDGTRLSIL.

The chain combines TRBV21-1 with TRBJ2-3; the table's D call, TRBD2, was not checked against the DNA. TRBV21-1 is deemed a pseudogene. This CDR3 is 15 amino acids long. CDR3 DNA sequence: TGTGCCAGCAGCAAATCTACGGGGAAGTCAGATACGCAGTATTTT. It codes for CASSKSTGKSDTQYF.

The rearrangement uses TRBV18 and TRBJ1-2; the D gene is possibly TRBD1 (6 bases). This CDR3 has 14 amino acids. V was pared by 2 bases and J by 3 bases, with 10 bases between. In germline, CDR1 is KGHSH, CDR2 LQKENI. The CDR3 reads CASSPNRAYYGYTF. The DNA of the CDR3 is TGTGCCAGCTCACCAAACAGGGCTTACTATGGCTACACCTTC.

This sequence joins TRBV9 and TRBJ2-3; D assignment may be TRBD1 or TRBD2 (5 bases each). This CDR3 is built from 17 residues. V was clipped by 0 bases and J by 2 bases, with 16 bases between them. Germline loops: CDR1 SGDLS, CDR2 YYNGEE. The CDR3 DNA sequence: TGTGCCAGCAGCGTAGACGGTCTGGGGACCTACACAGATACGCAGTATTTT. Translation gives CASSVDGLGTYTDTQYF.

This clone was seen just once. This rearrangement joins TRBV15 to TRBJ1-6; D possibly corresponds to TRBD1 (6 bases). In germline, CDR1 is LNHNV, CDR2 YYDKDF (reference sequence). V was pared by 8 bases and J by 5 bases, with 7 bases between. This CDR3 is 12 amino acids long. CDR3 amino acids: CATRQDNSPLHF. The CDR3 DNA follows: TGTGCCACCCGACAGGATAATTCACCCCTCCACTTT.

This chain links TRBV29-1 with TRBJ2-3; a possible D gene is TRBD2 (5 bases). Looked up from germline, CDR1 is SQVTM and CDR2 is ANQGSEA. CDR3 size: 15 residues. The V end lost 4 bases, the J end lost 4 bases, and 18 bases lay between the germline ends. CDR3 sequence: CSVVLVEGKADTQYF. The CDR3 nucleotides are TGCAGCGTTGTTTTGGTTGAGGGAAAAGCAGATACGCAGTATTTT.

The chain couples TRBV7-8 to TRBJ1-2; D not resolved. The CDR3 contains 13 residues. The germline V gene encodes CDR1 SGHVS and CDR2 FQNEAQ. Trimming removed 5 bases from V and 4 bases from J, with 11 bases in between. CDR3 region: CASSLDRLYGYTF. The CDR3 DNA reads TGTGCCAGCAGCCTAGACCGTCTCTATGGCTACACCTTC.

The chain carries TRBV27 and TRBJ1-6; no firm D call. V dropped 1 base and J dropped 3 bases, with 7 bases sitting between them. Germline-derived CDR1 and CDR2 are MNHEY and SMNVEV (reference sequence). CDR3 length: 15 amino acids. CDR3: CASSLYRSYNSPLHF. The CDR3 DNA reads TGTGCCAGCAGTTTATATAGAAGCTATAATTCACCCCTCCACTTT.

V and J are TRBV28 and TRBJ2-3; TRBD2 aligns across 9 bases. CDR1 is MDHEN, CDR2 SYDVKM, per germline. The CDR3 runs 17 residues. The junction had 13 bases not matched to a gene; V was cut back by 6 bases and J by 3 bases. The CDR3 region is CASRPRPASGETDTQYF. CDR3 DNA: TGTGCCAGCAGGCCTAGGCCGGCTAGCGGGGAAACAGATACGCAGTATTTT.

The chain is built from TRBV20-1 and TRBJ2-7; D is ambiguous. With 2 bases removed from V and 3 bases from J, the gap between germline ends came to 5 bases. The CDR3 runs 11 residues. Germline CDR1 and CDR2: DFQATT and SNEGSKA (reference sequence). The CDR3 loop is CSARQDYEQYF. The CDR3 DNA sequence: TGCAGTGCTAGACAAGACTACGAGCAGTACTTC.

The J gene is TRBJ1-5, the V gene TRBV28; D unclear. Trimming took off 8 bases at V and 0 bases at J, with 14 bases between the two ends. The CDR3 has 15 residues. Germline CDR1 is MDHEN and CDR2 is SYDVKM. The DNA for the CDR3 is TGTGCCAGCCGCCCGTGGGCCTTTAGCAATCAGCCCCAGCATTTT. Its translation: CASRPWAFSNQPQHF.

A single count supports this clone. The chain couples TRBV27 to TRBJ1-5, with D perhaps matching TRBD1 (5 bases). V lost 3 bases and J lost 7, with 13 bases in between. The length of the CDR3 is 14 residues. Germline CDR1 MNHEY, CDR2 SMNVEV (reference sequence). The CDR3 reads CASSFLGERQPQHF. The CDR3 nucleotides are TGTGCCAGCAGTTTTTTGGGGGAGAGGCAGCCCCAGCATTTT.

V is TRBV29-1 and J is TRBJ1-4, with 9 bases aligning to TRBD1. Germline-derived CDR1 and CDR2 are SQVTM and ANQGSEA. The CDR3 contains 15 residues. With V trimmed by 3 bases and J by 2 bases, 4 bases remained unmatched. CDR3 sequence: CSVEEGTGTNEKLFF. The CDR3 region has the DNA TGCAGCGTTGAGGAGGGGACAGGGACTAATGAAAAACTGTTTTTT.

The CDR3 protein is CASSQGKPGQGAEQFF. The CDR3 DNA reads TGTGCCAGCAGCCAGGGAAAACCGGGACAGGGGGCTGAGCAGTTCTTC. The rearrangement links TRBV3-1 (or the pseudogene TRBV3-2) to TRBJ2-1; 12 bases agree with TRBD1. Germline V lookup: CDR1 LGHDT, CDR2 YNNKEL (reference sequence). The CDR3 has 16 residues. J lost 9 bases, V lost 3 bases, and 9 bases had no gene match.

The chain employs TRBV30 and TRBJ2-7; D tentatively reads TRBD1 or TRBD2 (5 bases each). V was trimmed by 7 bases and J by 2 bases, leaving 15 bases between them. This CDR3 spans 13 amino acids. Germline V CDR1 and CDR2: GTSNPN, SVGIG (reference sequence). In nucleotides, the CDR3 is TGTGCCTCGGGGCGCCTAGGAGCCTACGAGCAGTACTTC. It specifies CASGRLGAYEQYF.

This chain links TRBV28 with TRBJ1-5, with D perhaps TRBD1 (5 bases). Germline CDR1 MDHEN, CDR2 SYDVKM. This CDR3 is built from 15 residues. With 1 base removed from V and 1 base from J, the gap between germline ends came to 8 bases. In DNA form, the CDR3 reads TGTGCCAGCAGTTTATCTGCAGGGAGCAATCAGCCCCAGCATTTT. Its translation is CASSLSAGSNQPQHF.

Here the CDR3 reads CASSVGPGTDTQYF. The CDR3 DNA sequence: TGTGCCAGCAGCGTAGGACCGGGCACAGATACGCAGTATTTT. This chain links TRBV9 with TRBJ2-3; D ambiguous. Trimming took off 0 bases at V and 1 base at J, with 6 bases between the two ends. The germline V gene has CDR1 SGDLS and CDR2 YYNGEE. The CDR3 runs to 14 residues.

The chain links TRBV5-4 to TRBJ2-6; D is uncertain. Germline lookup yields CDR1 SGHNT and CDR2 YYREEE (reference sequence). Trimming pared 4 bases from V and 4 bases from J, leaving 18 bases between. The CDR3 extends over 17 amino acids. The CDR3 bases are TGTGCCAGCAGCCGAAAAACCCAACCTGTGGGGGCCAACGTCCTGACTTTC. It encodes CASSRKTQPVGANVLTF. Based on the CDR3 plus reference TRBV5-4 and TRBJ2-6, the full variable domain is ETGVTQSPTHLIKTRGQQVTLRCSSQSGHNTVSWYQQALGQGPQFIFQYYREEENGRGNFPPRFSGLQFPNYSSELNVNALELDDSALYLCASSRKTQPVGANVLTFGAGSRLTVL.

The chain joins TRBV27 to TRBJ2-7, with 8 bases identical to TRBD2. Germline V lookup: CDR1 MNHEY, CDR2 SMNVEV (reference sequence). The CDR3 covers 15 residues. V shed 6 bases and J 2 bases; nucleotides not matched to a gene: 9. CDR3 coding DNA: TGTGCCAGCAGGTCCGGGCGGGGGGCCCCCTACGAGCAGTACTTC. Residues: CASRSGRGAPYEQYF.

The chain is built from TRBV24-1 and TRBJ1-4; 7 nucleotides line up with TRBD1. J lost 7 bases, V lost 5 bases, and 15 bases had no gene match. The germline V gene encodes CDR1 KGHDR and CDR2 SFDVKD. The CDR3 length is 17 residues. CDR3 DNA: TGTGCCACCAGTGGCCGTCCCGGGACAGTCGGAGGTGAAAAACTGTTTTTT. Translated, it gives CATSGRPGTVGGEKLFF.

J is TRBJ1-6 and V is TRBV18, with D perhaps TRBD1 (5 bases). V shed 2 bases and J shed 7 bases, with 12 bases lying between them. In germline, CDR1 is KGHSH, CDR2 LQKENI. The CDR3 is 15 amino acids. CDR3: CASSPSPGGNSPLHF. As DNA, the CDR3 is TGTGCCAGCTCACCATCACCGGGGGGAAATTCACCCCTCCACTTT.

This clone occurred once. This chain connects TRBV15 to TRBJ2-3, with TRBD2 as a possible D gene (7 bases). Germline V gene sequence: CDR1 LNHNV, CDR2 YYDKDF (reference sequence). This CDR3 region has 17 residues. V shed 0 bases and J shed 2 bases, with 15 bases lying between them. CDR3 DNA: TGTGCCACCAGCAGAGATAGGGGGGAGGGATTCACAGATACGCAGTATTTT. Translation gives CATSRDRGEGFTDTQYF.

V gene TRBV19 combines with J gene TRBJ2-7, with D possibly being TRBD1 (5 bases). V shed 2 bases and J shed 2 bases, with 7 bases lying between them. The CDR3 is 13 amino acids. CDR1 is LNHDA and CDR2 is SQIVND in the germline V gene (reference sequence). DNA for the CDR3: TGTGCCAGTAGTATAAAGGGGCCCTACGAGCAGTACTTC. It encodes CASSIKGPYEQYF.

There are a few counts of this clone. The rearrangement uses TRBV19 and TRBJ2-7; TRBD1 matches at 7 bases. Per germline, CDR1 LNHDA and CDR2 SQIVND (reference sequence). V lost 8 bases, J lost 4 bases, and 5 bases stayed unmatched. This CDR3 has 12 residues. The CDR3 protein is CASRTGVYEQYF. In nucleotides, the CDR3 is TGTGCCAGTCGGACAGGTGTATACGAGCAGTACTTC.